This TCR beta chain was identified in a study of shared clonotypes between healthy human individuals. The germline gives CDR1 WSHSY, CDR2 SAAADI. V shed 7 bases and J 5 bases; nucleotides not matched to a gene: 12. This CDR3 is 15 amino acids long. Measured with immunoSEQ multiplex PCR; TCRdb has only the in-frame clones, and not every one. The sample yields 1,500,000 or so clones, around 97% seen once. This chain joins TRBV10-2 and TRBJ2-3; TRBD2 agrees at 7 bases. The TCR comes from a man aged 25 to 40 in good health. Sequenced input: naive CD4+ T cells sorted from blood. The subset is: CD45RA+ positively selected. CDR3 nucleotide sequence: TGCGCCAGCATTTTGCGGGAGTCACGTGGAGATACGCAGTATTTT. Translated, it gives CASILRESRGDTQYF.